A selection of T cell receptor beta chains follows, all from one sample in a study of OX40 agonist ivuxolimab in advanced cancers. TCRdb's table, derived via immunoSEQ multiplex PCR, lists solely in-frame clones and lacks some. Of some 40,000 clones listed, about 89% are singletons. This sample comprised CD4+ or CD8+ T cells sorted from blood, obtained in a trial of the OX40 agonist ivuxolimab. The source of these receptors is an adult with an advanced solid tumor such as melanoma, head and neck, liver or kidney cancer. The CDR3 runs from the conserved cysteine through the conserved F or W. The D gene is left open where the match is weak. For some rows the clone size is stated as once, few or many, or as a class when expanded; others skip it.

D | J | size | V | CDR3 | DNA
. | TRBJ1-5 | once | TRBV19 | CASSFRPDMSNQPQHF | TGTGCCAGTAGTTTTCGACCGGACATGAGCAATCAGCCCCAGCATTTT
TRBD2 | TRBJ2-3 | . | TRBV27 | CASSPQGTSGYTDTQYF | TGTGCCAGCAGTCCTCAAGGGACTAGCGGATACACAGATACGCAGTATTTT
. | TRBJ2-7 | . | TRBV6-5 | CASSPQTVPYEQYF | TGTGCCAGCAGCCCCCAGACAGTTCCCTACGAGCAGTACTTC
. | TRBJ2-1 | . | TRBV11-3 | CASSLGGSGSYNEQFF | TGTGCCAGCAGCTTAGGAGGGAGCGGTTCCTACAATGAGCAGTTCTTC
. | TRBJ2-7 | . | TRBV7-2 | CASSLRGAGLTYEQYF | TGTGCCAGCAGCTTACGGGGGGCAGGGTTAACCTACGAGCAGTACTTC
. | TRBJ2-3 | . | TRBV29-1 | CSVEDSWMDTQYF | TGCAGCGTTGAAGATTCTTGGATGGATACGCAGTATTTT
. | TRBJ2-1 | . | TRBV19 | CASTPAGLNNEQFF | TGTGCCAGTACCCCAGCGGGCCTCAACAATGAGCAGTTCTTC
. | TRBJ2-7 | once | TRBV4-3 | CASSQDGGRDEQYF | TGCGCCAGCAGCCAAGACGGGGGGCGCGACGAGCAGTACTTC
TRBD2 | TRBJ2-1 | . | TRBV28 | CASSFTSGISYNEQFF | TGTGCCAGCAGTTTTACTAGCGGGATTTCCTACAATGAGCAGTTCTTC
. | TRBJ1-5 | . | TRBV2 | CASSEGSQPQHF | TGTGCCAGCAGTGAAGGGAGTCAGCCCCAGCATTTT
. | TRBJ1-1 | . | TRBV15 | CATSRDGQGNTEAFF | TGTGCCACCAGCAGAGACGGTCAGGGTAACACTGAAGCTTTCTTT
TRBD1 | TRBJ2-7 | . | TRBV27 | CASSLEGTGLYEQYF | TGTGCCAGCAGTTTAGAAGGGACAGGGCTCTACGAGCAGTACTTC